This T cell receptor (beta chain) was profiled in a study of cytomegalovirus exposure and HLA in healthy donors. Assay: immunoSEQ multiplex PCR; the TCRdb copy retains only in-frame clones and omits some. The top ten clones hold 2% to 2.5% of a sample with 35,000 to 55,000 clones, over 85% of them seen once. The V gene's germline CDR1 is MGHRA and CDR2 YSYEKL. Trimming took 1 base from V and 1 from J; bases not matched to a gene: 0. The CDR3 has 15 residues. While the first cohort had hundreds of subjects, the donors belonged to the separate validation cohort of roughly 120 subjects. The V call is TRBV4-1, the J call TRBJ2-2; 7 nucleotides line up with TRBD2. The sample was PBMCs. The sequence derives from a woman under 30 in good health and CMV-seronegative. This chain's CDR3 is CASSQAGGNTGELFF. The DNA for the CDR3 is TGCGCCAGCAGCCAAGCGGGAGGGAACACCGGGGAGCTGTTTTTT.